This T cell receptor (beta chain) was observed in a study of T cells in Graves' hyperthyroidism and ophthalmopathy. In the study overall: Initial diagnosis, before any treatment, was when peripheral blood was collected. Study-level findings and limits: In simple terms, a model built on 13 V-J features told ophthalmopathy apart from stable hyperthyroidism.

It was RNA transcripts that yielded the amplified TCR beta CDR3 regions. A first-round RT-PCR of the TCR CDR3 used the HTBI primer set. TCRdb used MiXCR to reprocess the multiplex PCR reads, holding one entry per CDR3 protein. The sample includes nearly 600,000 distinct CDR3 sequences, approximately 15% seen only once; the top ten take 7.1%. A NOSPECS grade of at least 4, a Clinical Activity Score of at least 3 and duration under 3 months were recorded in ophthalmopathy patients. Each diagnosis drew on symptoms, thyroxine, TRAb, thyroid ultrasound and orbital computed tomography findings. This clonotype occurred a few times. Antigen specificity is unknown. The origin of this receptor is a woman aged 18-29 years with Graves' ophthalmopathy. The sample was blood.

The CDR3 DNA reads TGCGGGGCGGGTATGGGACCGAACACCGGGGAGCTGTTTTTT. Its protein product is CGAGMGPNTGELFF. The genes are TRBV29-1 and TRBJ2-2; perhaps D is TRBD1 or TRBD2 (5 bases each). There are 14 residues in the CDR3. From germline, CDR1 is SQVTM and CDR2 ANQGSEA.